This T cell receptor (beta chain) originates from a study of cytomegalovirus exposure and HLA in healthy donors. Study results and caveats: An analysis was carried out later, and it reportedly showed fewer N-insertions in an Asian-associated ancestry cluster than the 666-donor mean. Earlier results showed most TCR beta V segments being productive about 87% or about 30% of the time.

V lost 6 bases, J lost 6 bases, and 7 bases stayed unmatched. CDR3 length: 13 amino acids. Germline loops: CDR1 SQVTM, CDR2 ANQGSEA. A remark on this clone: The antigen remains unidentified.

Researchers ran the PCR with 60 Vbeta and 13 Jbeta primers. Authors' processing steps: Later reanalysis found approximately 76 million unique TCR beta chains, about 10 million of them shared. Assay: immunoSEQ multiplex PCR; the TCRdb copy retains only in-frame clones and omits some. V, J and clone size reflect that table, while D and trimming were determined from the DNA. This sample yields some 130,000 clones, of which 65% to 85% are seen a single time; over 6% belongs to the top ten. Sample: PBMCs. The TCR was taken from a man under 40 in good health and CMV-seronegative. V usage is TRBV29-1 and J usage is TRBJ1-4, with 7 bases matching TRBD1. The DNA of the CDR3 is TGCAGCGTCCCCGGGACAGACTATGAAAAACTGTTTTTT. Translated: CSVPGTDYEKLFF.